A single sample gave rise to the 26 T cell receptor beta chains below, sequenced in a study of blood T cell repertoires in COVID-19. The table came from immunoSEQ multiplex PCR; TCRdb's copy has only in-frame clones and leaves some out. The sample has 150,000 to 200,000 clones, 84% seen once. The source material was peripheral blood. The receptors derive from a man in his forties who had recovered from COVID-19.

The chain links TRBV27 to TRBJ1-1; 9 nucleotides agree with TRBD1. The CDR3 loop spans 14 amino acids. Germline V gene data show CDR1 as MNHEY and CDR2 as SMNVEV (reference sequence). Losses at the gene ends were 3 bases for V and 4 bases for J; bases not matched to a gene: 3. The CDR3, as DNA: TGTGCCAGCAGTTTCGAGGGACAGGGCACTGAAGCTTTCTTT. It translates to CASSFEGQGTEAFF.

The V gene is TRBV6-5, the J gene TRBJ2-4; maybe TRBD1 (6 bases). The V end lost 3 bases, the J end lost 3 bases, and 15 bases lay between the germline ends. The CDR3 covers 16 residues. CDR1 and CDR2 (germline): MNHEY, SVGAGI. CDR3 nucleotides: TGTGCCAGCAGTTATAGGGGGACGTCGAGCAAAAACATTCAGTACTTC. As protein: CASSYRGTSSKNIQYF.

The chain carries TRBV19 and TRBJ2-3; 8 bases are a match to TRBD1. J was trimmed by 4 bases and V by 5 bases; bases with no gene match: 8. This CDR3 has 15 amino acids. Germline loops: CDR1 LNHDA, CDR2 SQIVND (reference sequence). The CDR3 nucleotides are TGTGCCAGTAGTTCTCGCGGACAGGGACCAGATACGCAGTATTTT. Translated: CASSSRGQGPDTQYF.

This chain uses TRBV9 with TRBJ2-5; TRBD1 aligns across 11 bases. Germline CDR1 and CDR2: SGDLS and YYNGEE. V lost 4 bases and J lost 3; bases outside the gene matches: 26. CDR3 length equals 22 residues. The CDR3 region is CASSHSYLGQGVGPTPEETQYF. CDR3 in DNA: TGTGCCAGCAGCCACTCCTACTTGGGACAGGGGGTAGGCCCTACTCCTGAAGAGACCCAGTACTTC.

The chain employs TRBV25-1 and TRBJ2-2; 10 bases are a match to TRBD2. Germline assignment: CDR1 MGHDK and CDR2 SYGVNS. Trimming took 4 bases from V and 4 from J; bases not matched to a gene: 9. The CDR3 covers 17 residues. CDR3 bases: TGTGCCAGCAGTGCACTTAGAGCGGGAGGGCGCACCGGGGAGCTGTTTTTT. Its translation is CASSALRAGGRTGELFF.

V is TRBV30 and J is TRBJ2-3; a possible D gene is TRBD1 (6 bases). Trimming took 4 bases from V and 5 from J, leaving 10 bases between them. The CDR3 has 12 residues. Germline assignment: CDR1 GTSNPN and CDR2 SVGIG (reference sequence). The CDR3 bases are TGTGCCTGGAACAGGGTGCAAGATACGCAGTATTTT. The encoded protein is CAWNRVQDTQYF. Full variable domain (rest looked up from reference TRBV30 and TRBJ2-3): SQTIHQWPATLVQPVGSPLSLECTVEGTSNPNLYWYRQAAGRGLQLLFYSVGIGQISSEVPQNLSASRPQDRQFILSSKKLLLSDSGFYLCAWNRVQDTQYFGPGTRLTVL.

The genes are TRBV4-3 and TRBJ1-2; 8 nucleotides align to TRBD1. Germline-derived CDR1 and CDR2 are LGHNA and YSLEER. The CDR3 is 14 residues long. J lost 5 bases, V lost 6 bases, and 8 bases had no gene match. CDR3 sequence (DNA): TGCGCCAGCAGAGGGACAGGTTCTGGGTATGGCTACACCTTC. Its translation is CASRGTGSGYGYTF.

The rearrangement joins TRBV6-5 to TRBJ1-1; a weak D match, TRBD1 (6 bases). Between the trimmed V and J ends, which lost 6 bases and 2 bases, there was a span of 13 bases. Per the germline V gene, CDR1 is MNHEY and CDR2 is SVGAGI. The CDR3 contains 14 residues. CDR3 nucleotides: TGTGCCAGCAGACGGGACAACACAAACACTGAAGCTTTCTTT. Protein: CASRRDNTNTEAFF.

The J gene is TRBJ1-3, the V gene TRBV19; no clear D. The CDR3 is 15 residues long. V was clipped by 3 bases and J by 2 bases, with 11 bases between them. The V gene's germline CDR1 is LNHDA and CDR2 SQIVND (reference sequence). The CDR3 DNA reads TGTGCCAGTAGTATGGTGGGAGAAGCTGGAAACACCATATATTTT. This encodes CASSMVGEAGNTIYF.

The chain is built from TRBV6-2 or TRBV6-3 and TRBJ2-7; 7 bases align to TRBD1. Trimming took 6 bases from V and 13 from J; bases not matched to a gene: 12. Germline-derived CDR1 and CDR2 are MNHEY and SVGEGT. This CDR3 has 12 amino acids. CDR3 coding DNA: TGTGCCAGCAGCCCCCTAGGACAGGTGGAATACTTC. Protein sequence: CASSPLGQVEYF.

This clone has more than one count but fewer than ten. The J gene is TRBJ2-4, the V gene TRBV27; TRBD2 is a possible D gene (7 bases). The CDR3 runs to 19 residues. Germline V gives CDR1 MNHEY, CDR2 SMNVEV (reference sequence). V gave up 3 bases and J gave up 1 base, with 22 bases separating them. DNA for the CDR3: TGTGCCAGCAGTTTGGGGGACGGGGGGCCCTCCCGGGCCAAAAACATTCAGTACTTC. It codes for CASSLGDGGPSRAKNIQYF.

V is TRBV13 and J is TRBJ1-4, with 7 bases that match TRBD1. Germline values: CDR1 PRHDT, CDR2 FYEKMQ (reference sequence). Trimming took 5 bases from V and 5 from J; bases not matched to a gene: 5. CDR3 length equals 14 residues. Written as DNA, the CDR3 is TGTGCCAGCAGCACCGGGACAGTGAATGAAAAACTGTTTTTT. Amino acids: CASSTGTVNEKLFF. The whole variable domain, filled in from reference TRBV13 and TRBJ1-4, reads AAGVIQSPRHLIKEKRETATLKCYPIPRHDTVYWYQQGPGQDPQFLISFYEKMQSDKGSIPDRFSAQQFSDYHSELNMSSLELGDSALYFCASSTGTVNEKLFFGSGTQLSVL.

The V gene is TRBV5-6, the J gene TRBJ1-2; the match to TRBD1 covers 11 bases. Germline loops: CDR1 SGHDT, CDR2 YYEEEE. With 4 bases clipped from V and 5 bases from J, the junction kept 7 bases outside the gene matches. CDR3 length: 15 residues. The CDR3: CASSLGTGGWYGYTF. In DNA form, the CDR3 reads TGTGCCAGCAGCCTCGGGACAGGGGGTTGGTATGGCTACACCTTC.

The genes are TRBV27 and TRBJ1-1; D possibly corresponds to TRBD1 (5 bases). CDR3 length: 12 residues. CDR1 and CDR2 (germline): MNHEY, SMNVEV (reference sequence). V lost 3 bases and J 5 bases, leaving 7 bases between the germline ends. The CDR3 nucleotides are TGTGCCAGCAGTTTTCAGGGAACTGAAGCTTTCTTT. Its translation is CASSFQGTEAFF.

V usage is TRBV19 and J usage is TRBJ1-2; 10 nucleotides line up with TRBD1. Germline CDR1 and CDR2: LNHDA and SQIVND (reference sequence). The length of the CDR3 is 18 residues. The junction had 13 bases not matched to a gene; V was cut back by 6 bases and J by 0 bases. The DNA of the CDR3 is TGTGCCAGTAGACGGCCGGGACAGGGGATGAGGCCTAACTATGGCTACACCTTC. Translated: CASRRPGQGMRPNYGYTF. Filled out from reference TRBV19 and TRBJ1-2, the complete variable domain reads DGGITQSPKYLFRKEGQNVTLSCEQNLNHDAMYWYRQDPGQGLRLIYYSQIVNDFQKGDIAEGYSVSREKKESFPLTVTSAQKNPTAFYLCASRRPGQGMRPNYGYTFGSGTRLTVV.

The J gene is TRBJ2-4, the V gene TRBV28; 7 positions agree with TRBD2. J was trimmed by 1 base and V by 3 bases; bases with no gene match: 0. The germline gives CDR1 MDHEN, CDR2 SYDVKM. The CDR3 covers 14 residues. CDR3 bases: TGTGCCAGCAGTTTGGGGGGGGCCAAAAACATTCAGTACTTC. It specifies CASSLGGAKNIQYF.

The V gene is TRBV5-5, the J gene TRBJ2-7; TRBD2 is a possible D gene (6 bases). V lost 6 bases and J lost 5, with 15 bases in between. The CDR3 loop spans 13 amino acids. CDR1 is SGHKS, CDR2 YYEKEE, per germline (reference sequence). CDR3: CASTPSGRNEQYF. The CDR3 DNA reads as TGTGCCAGCACCCCCTCGGGGAGGAACGAGCAGTACTTC.

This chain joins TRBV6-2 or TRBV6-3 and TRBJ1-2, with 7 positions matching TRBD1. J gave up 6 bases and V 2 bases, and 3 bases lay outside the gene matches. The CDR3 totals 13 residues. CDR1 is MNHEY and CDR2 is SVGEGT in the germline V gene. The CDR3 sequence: CASSYNRGHGYTF. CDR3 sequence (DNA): TGTGCCAGCAGTTACAACAGGGGACATGGCTACACCTTC.

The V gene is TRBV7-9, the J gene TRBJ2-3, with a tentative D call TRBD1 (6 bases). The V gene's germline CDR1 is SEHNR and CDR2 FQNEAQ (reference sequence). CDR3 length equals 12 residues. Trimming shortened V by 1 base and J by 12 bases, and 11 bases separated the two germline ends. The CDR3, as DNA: TGTGCCAGCAGCTTAGGCAGGGGAGACCAGTATTTT. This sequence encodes CASSLGRGDQYF.

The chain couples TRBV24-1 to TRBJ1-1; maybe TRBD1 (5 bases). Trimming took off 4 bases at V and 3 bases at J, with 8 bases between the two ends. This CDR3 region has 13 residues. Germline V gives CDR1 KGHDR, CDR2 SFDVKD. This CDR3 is CATSDRAHTEAFF. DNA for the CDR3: TGTGCCACCAGTGACAGGGCCCACACTGAAGCTTTCTTT.

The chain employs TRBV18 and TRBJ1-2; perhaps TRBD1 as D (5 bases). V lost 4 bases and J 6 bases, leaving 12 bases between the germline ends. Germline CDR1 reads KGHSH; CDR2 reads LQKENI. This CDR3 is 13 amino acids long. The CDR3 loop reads CASSRDGGNGYTF. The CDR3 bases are TGTGCCAGCTCACGGGACGGAGGGAATGGCTACACCTTC. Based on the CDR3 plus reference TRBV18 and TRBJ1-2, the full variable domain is NAGVMQNPRHLVRRRGQEARLRCSPMKGHSHVYWYRQLPEEGLKFMVYLQKENIIDESGMPKERFSAEFPKEGPSILRIQQVVRGDSAAYFCASSRDGGNGYTFGSGTRLTVV.

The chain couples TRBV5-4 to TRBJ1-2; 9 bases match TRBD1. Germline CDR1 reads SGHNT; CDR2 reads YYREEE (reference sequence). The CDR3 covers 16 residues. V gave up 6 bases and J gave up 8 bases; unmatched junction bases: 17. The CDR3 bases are TGTGCCAGCATCAAATTGGGGACAGGGATTTTTGGCGGCTACACCTTC. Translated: CASIKLGTGIFGGYTF.

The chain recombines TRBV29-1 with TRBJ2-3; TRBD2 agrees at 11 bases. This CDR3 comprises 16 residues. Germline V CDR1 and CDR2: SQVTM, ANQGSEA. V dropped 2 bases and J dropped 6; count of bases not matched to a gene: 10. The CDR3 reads CSVEMVLAGVGDTQYF. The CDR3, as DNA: TGCAGCGTTGAAATGGTACTAGCGGGAGTTGGGGATACGCAGTATTTT.

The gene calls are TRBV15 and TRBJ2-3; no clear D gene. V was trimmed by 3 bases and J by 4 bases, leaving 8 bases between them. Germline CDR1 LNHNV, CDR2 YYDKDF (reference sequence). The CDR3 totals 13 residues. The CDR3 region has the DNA TGTGCCACCAGCAGGACTCTAGCAGATACGCAGTATTTT. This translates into CATSRTLADTQYF. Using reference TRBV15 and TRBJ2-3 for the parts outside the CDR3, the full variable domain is DAMVIQNPRYQVTQFGKPVTLSCSQTLNHNVMYWYQQKSSQAPKLLFHYYDKDFNNEADTPDNFQSRRPNTSFCFLDIRSPGLGDTAMYLCATSRTLADTQYFGPGTRLTVL.

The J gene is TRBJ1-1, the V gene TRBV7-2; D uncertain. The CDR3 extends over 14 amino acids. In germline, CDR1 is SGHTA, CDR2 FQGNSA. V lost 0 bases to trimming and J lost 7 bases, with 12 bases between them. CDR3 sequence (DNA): TGTGCCAGCAGCTTAGCTCAGGCAGATCTTGAAGCTTTCTTT. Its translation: CASSLAQADLEAFF.

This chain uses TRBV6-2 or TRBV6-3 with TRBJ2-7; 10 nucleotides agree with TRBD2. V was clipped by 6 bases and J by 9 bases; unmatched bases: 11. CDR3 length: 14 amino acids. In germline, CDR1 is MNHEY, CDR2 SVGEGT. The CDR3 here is CASRPTSGEPRQYF. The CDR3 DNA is TGTGCCAGCAGACCTACTAGCGGGGAGCCCAGGCAGTACTTC.